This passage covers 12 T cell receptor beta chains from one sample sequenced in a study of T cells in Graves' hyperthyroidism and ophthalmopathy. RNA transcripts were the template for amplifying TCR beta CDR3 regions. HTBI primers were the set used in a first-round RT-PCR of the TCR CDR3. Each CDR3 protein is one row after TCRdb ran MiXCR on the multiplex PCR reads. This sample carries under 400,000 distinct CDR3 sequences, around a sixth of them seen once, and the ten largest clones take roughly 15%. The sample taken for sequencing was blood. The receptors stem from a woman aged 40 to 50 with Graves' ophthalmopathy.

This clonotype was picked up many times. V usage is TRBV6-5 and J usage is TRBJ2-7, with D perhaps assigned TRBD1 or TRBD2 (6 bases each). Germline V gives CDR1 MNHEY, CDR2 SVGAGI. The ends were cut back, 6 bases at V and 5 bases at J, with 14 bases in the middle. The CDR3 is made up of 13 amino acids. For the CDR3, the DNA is TGTGCCAGCAGAGGAGGGGGTCGGGACGAGCAGTACTTC. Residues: CASRGGGRDEQYF.

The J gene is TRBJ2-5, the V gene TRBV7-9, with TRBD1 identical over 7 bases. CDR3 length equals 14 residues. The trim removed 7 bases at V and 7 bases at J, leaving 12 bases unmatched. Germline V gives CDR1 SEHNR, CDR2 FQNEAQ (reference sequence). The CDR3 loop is CASTKTGLGGTQYF. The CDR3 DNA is TGTGCCAGCACAAAGACAGGGTTAGGAGGGACCCAGTACTTC.

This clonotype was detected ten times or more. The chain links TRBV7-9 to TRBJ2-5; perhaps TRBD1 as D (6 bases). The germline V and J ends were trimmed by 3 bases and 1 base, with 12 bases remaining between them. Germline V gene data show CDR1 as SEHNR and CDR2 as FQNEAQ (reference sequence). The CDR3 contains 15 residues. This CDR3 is CASSFPQGSQETQYF. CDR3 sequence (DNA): TGTGCCAGCAGCTTTCCCCAGGGGAGCCAAGAGACCCAGTACTTC.

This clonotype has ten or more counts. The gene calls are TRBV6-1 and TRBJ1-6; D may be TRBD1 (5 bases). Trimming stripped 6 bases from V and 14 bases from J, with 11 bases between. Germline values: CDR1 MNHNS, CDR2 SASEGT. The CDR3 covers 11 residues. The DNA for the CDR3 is TGTGCCAGCAGCCTCAGGGTATCCCTCCACTTT. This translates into CASSLRVSLHF.

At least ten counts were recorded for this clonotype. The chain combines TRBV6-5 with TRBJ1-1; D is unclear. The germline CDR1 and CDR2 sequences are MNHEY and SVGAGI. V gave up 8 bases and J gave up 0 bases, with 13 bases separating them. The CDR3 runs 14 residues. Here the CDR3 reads CASGREVMNTEAFF. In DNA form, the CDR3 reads TGTGCCAGCGGCCGGGAAGTCATGAACACTGAAGCTTTCTTT.

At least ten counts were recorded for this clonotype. The chain's CDR3 is CASSEAFRNSGNTIYF. CDR3 nucleotides: TGTGCCAGCAGTGAAGCGTTCAGAAACTCTGGAAACACCATATATTTT. The J gene is TRBJ1-3, the V gene TRBV6-1; D remains ambiguous. Trimming took off 0 bases at V and 0 bases at J, with 9 bases between the two ends. The V gene's germline CDR1 is MNHNS and CDR2 SASEGT. The CDR3 loop spans 16 amino acids.

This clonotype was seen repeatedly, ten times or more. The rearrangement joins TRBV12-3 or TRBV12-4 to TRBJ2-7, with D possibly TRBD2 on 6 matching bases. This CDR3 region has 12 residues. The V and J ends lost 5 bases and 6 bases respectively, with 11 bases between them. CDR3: CASSRTIGEQYF. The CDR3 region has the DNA TGTGCCAGCAGTCGGACTATAGGCGAGCAGTACTTC.

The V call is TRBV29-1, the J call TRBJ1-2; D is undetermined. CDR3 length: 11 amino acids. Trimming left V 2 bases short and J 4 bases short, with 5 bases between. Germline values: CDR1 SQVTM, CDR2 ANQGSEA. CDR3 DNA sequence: TGCAGCGTTGAAACAGCCTATGGCTACACCTTC. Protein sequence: CSVETAYGYTF.

The CDR3 sequence: CASSLVPGNIQYF. The CDR3 coding sequence is TGTGCCAGCTCCCTGGTGCCGGGAAACATTCAGTACTTC. The chain joins TRBV19 to TRBJ2-4; D is unresolved. CDR3 length equals 13 residues. Germline CDR1 LNHDA, CDR2 SQIVND (reference sequence). V was pared by 9 bases and J by 6 bases, with 15 bases between.

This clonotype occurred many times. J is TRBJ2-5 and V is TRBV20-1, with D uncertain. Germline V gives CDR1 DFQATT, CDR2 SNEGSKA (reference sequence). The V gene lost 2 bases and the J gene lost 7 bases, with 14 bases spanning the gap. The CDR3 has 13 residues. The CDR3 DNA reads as TGCAGTGCTAGACAACCAGAATGGTTGACCCAGTACTTC. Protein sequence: CSARQPEWLTQYF.

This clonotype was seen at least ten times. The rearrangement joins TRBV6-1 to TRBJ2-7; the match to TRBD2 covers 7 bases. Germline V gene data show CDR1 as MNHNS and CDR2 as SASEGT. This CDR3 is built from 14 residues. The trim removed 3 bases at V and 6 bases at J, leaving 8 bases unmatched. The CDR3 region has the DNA TGTGCCAGCAGTGATTCCAGCGGGGTCTCCGAGCAGTACTTC. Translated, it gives CASSDSSGVSEQYF.

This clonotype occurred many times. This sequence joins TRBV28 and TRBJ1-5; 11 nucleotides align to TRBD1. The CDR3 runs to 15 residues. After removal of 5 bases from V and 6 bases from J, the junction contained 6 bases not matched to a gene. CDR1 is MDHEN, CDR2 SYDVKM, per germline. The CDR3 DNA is TGTGCCAGCAGTCCACCCGGGACAGGGGGTCAGCCCCAGCATTTT. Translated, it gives CASSPPGTGGQPQHF.